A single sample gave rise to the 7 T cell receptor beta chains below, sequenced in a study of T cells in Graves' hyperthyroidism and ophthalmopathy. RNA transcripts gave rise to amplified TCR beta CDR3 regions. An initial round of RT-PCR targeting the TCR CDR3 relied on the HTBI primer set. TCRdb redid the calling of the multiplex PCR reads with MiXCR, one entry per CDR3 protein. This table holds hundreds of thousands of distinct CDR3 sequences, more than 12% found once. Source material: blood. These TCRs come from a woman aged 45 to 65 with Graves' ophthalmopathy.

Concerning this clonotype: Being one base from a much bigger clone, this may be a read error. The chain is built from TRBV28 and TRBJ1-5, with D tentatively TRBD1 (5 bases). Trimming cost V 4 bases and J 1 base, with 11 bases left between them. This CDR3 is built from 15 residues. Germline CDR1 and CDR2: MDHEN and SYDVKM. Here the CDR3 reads CASSYERGSNQPQHF. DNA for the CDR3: TGTGCCAGCAGTTACGAAAGGGGAAGCAATCAGCCCCAGCATTTT. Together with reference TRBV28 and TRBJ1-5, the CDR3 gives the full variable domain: DVKVTQSSRYLVKRTGEKVFLECVQDMDHENMFWYRQDPGLGLRLIYFSYDVKMKEKGDIPEGYSVSREKKERFSLILESASTNQTSMYLCASSYERGSNQPQHFGDGTRLSIL.

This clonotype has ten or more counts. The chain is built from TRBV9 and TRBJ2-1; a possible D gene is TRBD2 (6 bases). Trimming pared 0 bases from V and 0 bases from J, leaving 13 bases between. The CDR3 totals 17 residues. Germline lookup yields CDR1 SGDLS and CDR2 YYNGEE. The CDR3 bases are TGTGCCAGCAGCGTAGAGGCTAGCGCGAGCTCCTACAATGAGCAGTTCTTC. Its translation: CASSVEASASSYNEQFF.

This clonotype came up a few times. The CDR3 region is CASSLVGVYSNQPQHF. CDR3 sequence (DNA): TGTGCCAGCAGCTTAGTAGGGGTCTATAGCAATCAGCCCCAGCATTTT. The chain links TRBV7-8 to TRBJ1-5; a weak D match, TRBD1 (5 bases). Trimming took 1 base from V and 0 from J, leaving 10 bases between them. This CDR3 has 16 amino acids. CDR1 and CDR2 (germline): SGHVS, FQNEAQ. Full variable domain (missing parts from reference TRBV7-8 and TRBJ1-5): GAGVSQSPRYKVAKRGQDVALRCDPISGHVSLFWYQQALGQGPEFLTYFQNEAQLDKSGLPSDRFFAERPEGSVSTLKIQRTQQEDSAVYLCASSLVGVYSNQPQHFGDGTRLSIL.

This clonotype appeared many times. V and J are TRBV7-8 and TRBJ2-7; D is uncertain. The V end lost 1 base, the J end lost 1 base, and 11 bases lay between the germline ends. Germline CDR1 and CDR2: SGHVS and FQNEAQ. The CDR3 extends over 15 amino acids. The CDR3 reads CASSLEAGGSYEQYF. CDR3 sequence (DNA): TGTGCCAGCAGCTTAGAGGCCGGCGGATCCTACGAGCAGTACTTC.

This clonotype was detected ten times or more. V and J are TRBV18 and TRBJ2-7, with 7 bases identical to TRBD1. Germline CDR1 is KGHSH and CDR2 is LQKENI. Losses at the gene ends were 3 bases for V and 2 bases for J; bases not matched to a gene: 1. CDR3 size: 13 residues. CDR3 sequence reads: CASSPGQTYEQYF. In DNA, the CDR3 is TGTGCCAGCTCACCGGGACAGACCTACGAGCAGTACTTC.

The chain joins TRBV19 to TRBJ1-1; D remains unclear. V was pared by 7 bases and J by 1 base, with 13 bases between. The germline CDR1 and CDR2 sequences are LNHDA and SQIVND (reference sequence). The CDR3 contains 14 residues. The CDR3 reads CASTLRMRNTEAFF. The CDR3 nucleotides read TGTGCCAGTACCCTCCGAATGCGGAACACTGAAGCTTTCTTT.

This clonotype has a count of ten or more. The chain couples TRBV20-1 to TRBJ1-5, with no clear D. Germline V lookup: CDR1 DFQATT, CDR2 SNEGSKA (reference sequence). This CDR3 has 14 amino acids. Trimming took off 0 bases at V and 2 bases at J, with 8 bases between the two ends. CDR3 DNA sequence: TGCAGTGCTAGAGAACCCGGAGGCAATCAGCCCCAGCATTTT. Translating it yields CSAREPGGNQPQHF.